Listed here is a single T cell receptor beta chain. Its antigen is as yet unknown. TCRdb's copy holds only in-frame clones and misses some; the assay was immunoSEQ multiplex PCR. The profile shows under 120,000 clones, more than 85% of them singletons. This sample is drawn from a study of identifying expanded T cells in peripheral blood. Study-level findings and limits: Technical replicates showed roughly 1.2 changed clones; around two weeks about 16; four weeks 19. Approximately two-week clone count variance significantly increased as total template count grew.

This receptor was obtained from a person aged 18 to 75 in good health. The sequenced sample was blood.

The CDR3 sequence is CASSQGGQNYEQYF. The CDR3 nucleotides are TGCGCCAGCAGCCAGGGGGGACAGAACTACGAGCAGTACTTC. The V gene is TRBV4-3, the J gene TRBJ2-7, with D perhaps TRBD1 (7 bases). V gave up 3 bases and J gave up 3 bases, with 12 bases separating them. The length of the CDR3 is 14 residues. From germline, CDR1 is LGHNA and CDR2 YSLEER.